The subject of this entry is one T cell receptor (beta chain). Its target is not known. This entry is derived from a study of T cells in Graves' hyperthyroidism and ophthalmopathy. Study-wide background: The authors collected peripheral blood at initial diagnosis, before any treatment. Study-wide findings and caveats: Ophthalmopathy was predicted by the model a median of roughly 6.6 months ahead of onset. Most clonotypes expanded in thyroid above 0.001 were likewise present in blood. By a 13 V-J model, ophthalmopathy was set apart from stable hyperthyroidism.

The CDR3 regions of TCR beta were amplified from RNA transcripts. The TCR CDR3 first-round RT-PCR relied on the HTBI primer set. TCRdb reanalysed the multiplex PCR reads using MiXCR and keeps one entry per CDR3 protein. The sample has fewer than 350,000 distinct CDR3 sequences, roughly 20% seen once; the top ten hold less than 40%. The V end lost 8 bases, the J end lost 5 bases, and 25 bases lay between the germline ends. CDR1 and CDR2 from the germline V gene are SGHVS and FQNEAQ. The CDR3 covers 16 residues. This receptor was obtained from a man aged 45-60 years with Graves' ophthalmopathy. The sequencing input was blood. The chain employs TRBV7-8 and TRBJ2-7, with D perhaps being TRBD1 or TRBD2 (5 bases each). For the CDR3, the DNA is TGTGCCAGCCTACCCGAGGATCGGGGCCTTAGTCACGAGCAGTACTTC. This codes for CASLPEDRGLSHEQYF. The full variable domain, its missing parts supplied by reference TRBV7-8 and TRBJ2-7, is GAGVSQSPRYKVAKRGQDVALRCDPISGHVSLFWYQQALGQGPEFLTYFQNEAQLDKSGLPSDRFFAERPEGSVSTLKIQRTQQEDSAVYLCASLPEDRGLSHEQYFGPGTRLTVT.